This TCR beta chain was retrieved from a study of blood T cell repertoires in COVID-19. Across the whole study: The United States, Italy and Spain provided the acute and convalescent COVID-19 samples. Nucleic acid was either cDNA or gDNA, and it came from T cells, B-cell-depleted T cells, or PBMCs.

There are 18 residues in the CDR3. CDR1 is SGHDT, CDR2 YYEEEE, per germline. V was clipped by 4 bases and J by 4 bases, with 27 bases between them. Original handling: Estimation of nucleated cell counts was performed using reference gene primer amplification. Assay: immunoSEQ multiplex PCR; the TCRdb copy retains only in-frame clones and omits some. That table is the source of V, J and clone size, and D and trimming were worked out from the DNA. The sample comprises 150,000 or so clones, around 88% of which are singletons, and less than 2% rests with the top ten. Specimen: peripheral blood. V is TRBV5-6 and J is TRBJ2-7, with D perhaps matching TRBD1 (6 bases). This receptor was identified in a woman aged 60 to 75 with acute or convalescent COVID-19. As DNA, the CDR3 is TGTGCCAGCAGCCAGTATATCAGGGGACGCTCGGGGTATTACGAGCAGTACTTC. This encodes CASSQYIRGRSGYYEQYF.